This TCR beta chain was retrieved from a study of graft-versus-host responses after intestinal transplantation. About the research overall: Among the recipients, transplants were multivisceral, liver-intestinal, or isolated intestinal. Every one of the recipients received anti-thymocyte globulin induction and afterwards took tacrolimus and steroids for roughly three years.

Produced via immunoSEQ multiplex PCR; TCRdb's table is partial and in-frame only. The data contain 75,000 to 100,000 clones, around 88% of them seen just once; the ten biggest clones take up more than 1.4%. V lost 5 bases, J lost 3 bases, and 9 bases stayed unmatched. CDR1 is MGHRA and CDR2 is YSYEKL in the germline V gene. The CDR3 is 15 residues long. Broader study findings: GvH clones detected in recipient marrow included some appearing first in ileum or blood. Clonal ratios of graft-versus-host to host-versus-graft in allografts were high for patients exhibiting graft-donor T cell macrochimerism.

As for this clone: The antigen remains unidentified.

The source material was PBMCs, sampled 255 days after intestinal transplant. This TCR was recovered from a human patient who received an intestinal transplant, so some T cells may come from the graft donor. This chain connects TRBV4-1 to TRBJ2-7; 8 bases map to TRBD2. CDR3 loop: CASSNRLALDYEQYF. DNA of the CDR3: TGCGCCAGCAGCAACCGACTAGCGCTGGACTACGAGCAGTACTTC.